The 2 T cell receptor beta chains presented below share a single source sample, sequenced in a study of breast tumors, draining lymph nodes, adjacent tissues. A single record per CDR3 protein comes from TCRdb applying MiXCR to the multiplex PCR reads. There are about 21,000 distinct CDR3 sequences in the sample; roughly 50% occur only once, and roughly 8% lies in the top ten. Sequencing was performed on breast tumor tissue. Receptors originate from a female donor with breast cancer. Some clones in this sample may be carry-over from other donors' samples.

The CDR3 DNA reads as TGCGCCAGCAGCCAAGATTACAGGGGCAATGAGCAGTTCTTC. The encoded protein is CASSQDYRGNEQFF. J is TRBJ2-1 and V is TRBV4-1; 7 bases agree with TRBD1. J gave up 6 bases and V 0 bases, and 2 bases lay outside the gene matches. The CDR3 is 14 amino acids. Germline lookup yields CDR1 MGHRA and CDR2 YSYEKL.

This clonotype was picked up a small number of times. The J gene is TRBJ1-1, the V gene TRBV29-1; no reliable D call. Per the germline V gene, CDR1 is SQVTM and CDR2 is ANQGSEA. CDR3 length: 11 residues. In DNA form, the CDR3 reads TGCACCGGACGGGAGAACACTGAAGCTTTCTTT. This sequence encodes CTGRENTEAFF.